The 5 T cell receptor beta chains below come from one sample, sequenced in a study of T cells in Graves' hyperthyroidism and ophthalmopathy. RNA transcripts gave rise to amplified TCR beta CDR3 regions. Carried out on the TCR CDR3, a first-round RT-PCR used the HTBI primer set. TCRdb passed the multiplex PCR reads through MiXCR, listing each CDR3 protein once. The data hold 37,000 or so distinct CDR3 sequences, with around 56% observed a single time. Sequencing was done on a sample of blood. These receptors were taken from a man aged 40-50 years with Graves' ophthalmopathy.

This clonotype was found once. This chain connects TRBV7-6 to TRBJ1-5; D might be TRBD1 (5 bases). Germline CDR1 SGHVS, CDR2 FNYEAQ. CDR3 length: 14 residues. V was shortened by 6 bases and J by 7 bases, with 16 bases between the two germline ends. The DNA of the CDR3 is TGTGCCAGCAGTTTCTCCGGGACCCAGCAGCCCCAGCATTTT. This encodes CASSFSGTQQPQHF.

This clonotype was seen repeatedly, ten times or more. This sequence joins TRBV12-3 or TRBV12-4 and TRBJ1-4; D unresolved. Trimming removed 2 bases from V and 8 bases from J, with 6 bases in between. This CDR3 comprises 12 residues. The CDR3 DNA is TGTGCCAGCAGTTTACTGCTCGAAAAACTGTTTTTT. Translating gives CASSLLLEKLFF.

Remarks on this clonotype: The final CDR3 position lacks the conserved phenylalanine or tryptophan, pointing to a likely read error. Because the CDR3's place on the DNA is in doubt, the DNA is left out and the CDR3 is given as listed by TCRdb. The chain links TRBV2 to TRBJ2-5; the table's D call, TRBD1, has no DNA check behind it. The CDR3 has 16 residues if both end residues are counted. From germline, CDR1 is SNHLY and CDR2 FYNNEI. CDR3 region: CASSEQGASYGYTFGS.

The J gene is TRBJ2-7, the V gene TRBV20-1; D perhaps matches TRBD2 (6 bases). The CDR3 is 8 residues long. Germline V lookup: CDR1 DFQATT, CDR2 SNEGSKA (reference sequence). CDR3 region: CSASLGGV. CDR3 nucleotide sequence: TGCAGTGCGAGTTTAGGAGGGGTC.

CDR3: CASSMMRGSYEQYF. For the CDR3, the DNA is TGTGCCAGCAGTATGATGCGGGGATCCTACGAGCAGTACTTC. The chain couples TRBV25-1 to TRBJ2-7; the D gene is possibly TRBD2 (6 bases). Germline V gene sequence: CDR1 MGHDK, CDR2 SYGVNS. The V end was cut by 5 bases, the J end by 1 base, with 12 bases between. This CDR3 spans 14 amino acids.